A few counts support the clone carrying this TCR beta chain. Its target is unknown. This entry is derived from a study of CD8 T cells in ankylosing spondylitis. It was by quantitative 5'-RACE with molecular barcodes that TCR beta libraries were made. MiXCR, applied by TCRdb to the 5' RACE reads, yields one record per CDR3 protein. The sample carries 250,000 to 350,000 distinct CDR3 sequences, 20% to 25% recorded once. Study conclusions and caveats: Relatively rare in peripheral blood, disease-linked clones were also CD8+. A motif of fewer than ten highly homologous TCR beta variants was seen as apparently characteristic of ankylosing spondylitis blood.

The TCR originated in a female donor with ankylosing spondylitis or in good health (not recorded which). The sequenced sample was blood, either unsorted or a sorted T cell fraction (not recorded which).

CDR3 DNA: TGTGCCAGCAGCCGTTTTTCGGGGCCATCCTACGAGCAGTACTTC. Its protein product is CASSRFSGPSYEQYF. V and J are TRBV12-3 or TRBV12-4 and TRBJ2-7; tentatively, D is TRBD1 or TRBD2 (5 bases each). The V and J ends lost 6 bases and 1 base respectively, with 16 bases between them. The CDR3 spans 15 residues.